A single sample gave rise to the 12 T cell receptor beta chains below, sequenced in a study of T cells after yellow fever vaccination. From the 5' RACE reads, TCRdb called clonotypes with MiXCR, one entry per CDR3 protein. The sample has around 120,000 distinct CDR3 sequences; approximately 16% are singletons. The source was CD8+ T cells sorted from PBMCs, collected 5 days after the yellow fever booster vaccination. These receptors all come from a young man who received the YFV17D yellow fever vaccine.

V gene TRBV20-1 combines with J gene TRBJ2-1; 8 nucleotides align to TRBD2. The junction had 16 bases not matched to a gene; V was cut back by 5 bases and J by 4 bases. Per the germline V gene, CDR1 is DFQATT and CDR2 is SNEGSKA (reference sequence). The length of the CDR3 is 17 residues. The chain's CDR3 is CSAQGLEDPTPYNEQFF. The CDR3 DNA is TGCAGTGCTCAGGGACTAGAGGACCCCACTCCGTACAATGAGCAGTTCTTC.

The CDR3 here is CASTSASSYNEQFF. In DNA form, the CDR3 reads TGTGCCAGCACCTCGGCTAGCTCCTACAATGAGCAGTTCTTC. V gene TRBV12-3 or TRBV12-4 combines with J gene TRBJ2-1; D uncertain. Deletions cut 7 bases from V and 0 bases from J, with 10 bases between. CDR3 length: 14 amino acids.

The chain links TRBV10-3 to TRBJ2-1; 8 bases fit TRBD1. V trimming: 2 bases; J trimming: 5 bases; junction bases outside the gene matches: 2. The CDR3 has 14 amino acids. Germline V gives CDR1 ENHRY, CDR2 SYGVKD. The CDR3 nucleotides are TGTGCCATCAGTGAGGTGACAGGGGACAATGAGCAGTTCTTC. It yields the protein CAISEVTGDNEQFF.

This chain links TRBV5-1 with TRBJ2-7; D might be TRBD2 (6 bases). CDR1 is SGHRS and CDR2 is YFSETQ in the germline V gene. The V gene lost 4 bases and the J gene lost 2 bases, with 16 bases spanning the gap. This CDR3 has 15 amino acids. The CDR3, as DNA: TGCGCCAGCAGCCCACTGGAGGGCCTAGCCTACGAGCAGTACTTC. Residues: CASSPLEGLAYEQYF.

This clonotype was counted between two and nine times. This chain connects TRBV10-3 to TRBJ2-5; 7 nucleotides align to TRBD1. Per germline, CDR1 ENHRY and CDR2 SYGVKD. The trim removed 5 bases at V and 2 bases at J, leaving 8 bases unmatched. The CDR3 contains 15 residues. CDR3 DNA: TGTGCCATCAGTACACTTGCGACAGGGCAAGAGACCCAGTACTTC. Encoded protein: CAISTLATGQETQYF.

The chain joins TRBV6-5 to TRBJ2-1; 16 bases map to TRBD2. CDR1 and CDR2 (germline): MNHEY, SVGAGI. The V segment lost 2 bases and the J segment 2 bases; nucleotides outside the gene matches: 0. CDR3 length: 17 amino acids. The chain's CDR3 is CASSYGTSGGAYNEQFF. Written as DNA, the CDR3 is TGTGCCAGCAGTTACGGGACTAGCGGGGGGGCCTACAATGAGCAGTTCTTC.

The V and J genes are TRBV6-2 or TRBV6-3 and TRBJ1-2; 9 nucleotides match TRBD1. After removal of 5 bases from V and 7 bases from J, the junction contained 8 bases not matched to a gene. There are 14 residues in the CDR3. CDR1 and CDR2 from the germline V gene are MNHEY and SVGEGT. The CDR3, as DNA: TGTGCCAGCAGTATCCGGGACAGGGCCTCTGGCTACACCTTC. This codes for CASSIRDRASGYTF.

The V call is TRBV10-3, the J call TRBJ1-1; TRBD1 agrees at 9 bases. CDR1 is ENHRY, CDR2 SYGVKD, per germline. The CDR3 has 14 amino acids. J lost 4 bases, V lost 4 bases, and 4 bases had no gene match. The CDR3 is CAISATGGSTEAFF. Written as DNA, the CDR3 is TGTGCCATCAGTGCGACAGGGGGAAGCACTGAAGCTTTCTTT.

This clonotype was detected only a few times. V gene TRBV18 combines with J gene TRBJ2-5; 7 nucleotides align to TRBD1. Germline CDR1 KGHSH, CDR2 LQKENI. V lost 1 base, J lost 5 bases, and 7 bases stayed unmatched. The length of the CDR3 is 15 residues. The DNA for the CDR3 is TGTGCCAGCTCACCACGTTACAGGGGACAGGAGACCCAGTACTTC. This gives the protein CASSPRYRGQETQYF.

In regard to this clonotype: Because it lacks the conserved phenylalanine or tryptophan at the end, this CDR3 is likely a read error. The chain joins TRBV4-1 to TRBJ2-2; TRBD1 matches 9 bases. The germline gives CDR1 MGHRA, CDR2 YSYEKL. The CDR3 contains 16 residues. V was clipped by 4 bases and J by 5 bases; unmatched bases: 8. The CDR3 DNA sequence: TGCGCCAGCAGCCGTGCAGGGACAGGGCAAACCGGGGAGCTGTTTCTT. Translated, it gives CASSRAGTGQTGELFL.

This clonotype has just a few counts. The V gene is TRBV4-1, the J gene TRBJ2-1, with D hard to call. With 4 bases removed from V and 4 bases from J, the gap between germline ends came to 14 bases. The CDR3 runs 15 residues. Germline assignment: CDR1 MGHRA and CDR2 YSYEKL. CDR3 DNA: TGCGCCAGCAGCCCTCAAGTCCTATCGTACAATGAGCAGTTCTTC. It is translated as CASSPQVLSYNEQFF.

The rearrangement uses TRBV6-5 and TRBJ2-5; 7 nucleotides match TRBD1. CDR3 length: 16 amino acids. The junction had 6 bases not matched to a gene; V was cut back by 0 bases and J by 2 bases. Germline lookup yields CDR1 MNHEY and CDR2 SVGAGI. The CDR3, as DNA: TGTGCCAGCAGTTACTCCGGGACAGACACGCAAGAGACCCAGTACTTC. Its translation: CASSYSGTDTQETQYF.